Sequencing of this T cell receptor (beta chain) was carried out in a study of T cells in localized non-small cell lung cancer. The table came from immunoSEQ multiplex PCR; TCRdb's copy has only in-frame clones and leaves some out. The sample contains about 24,000 clones, 75% to 95% of which appear only once. The trim removed 6 bases at V and 3 bases at J, leaving 7 bases unmatched. Germline-derived CDR1 and CDR2 are SGHTA and FQGNSA. The CDR3 loop spans 15 amino acids. This specimen was peripheral blood, taken before any cancer treatment. This receptor was obtained from a woman between 40 and 69 years old with stage I lung adenocarcinoma. The chain carries TRBV7-2 and TRBJ2-3, with TRBD2 matching 9 bases. The CDR3 protein is CASSRGTSRTDTQYF. The CDR3 region has the DNA TGTGCCAGCAGTCGCGGGACTAGCAGGACAGATACGCAGTATTTT.